Below are 10 T cell receptor beta chains sequenced from a single sample in a study of T cells in tumors after PD-1 blockade. Generated by immunoSEQ multiplex PCR, the TCRdb table keeps only in-frame clones and is missing some. The sample includes just under 65,000 clones, 74% of them seen just once. The sample was PBMCs, taken after anti-PD-1 treatment. All receptors come from a human donor with basal cell carcinoma.

V and J are TRBV28 and TRBJ2-7; 8 bases line up with TRBD1. The CDR3 is 13 residues long. The V segment lost 8 bases and the J segment 3 bases; nucleotides outside the gene matches: 6. Looked up from germline, CDR1 is MDHEN and CDR2 is SYDVKM. The CDR3 DNA follows: TGTGCCAGCGAGGACAGGGTAGGCTACGAGCAGTACTTC. It specifies CASEDRVGYEQYF.

The chain is built from TRBV7-2 and TRBJ2-3; TRBD2 matches at 9 bases. The CDR3 sequence is 16 residues long. Trimming took 1 base from V and 1 from J; bases not matched to a gene: 3. In germline, CDR1 is SGHTA, CDR2 FQGNSA. CDR3 protein: CASSLGASGGTDTQYF. The CDR3 bases are TGTGCCAGCAGCTTAGGGGCTAGCGGGGGCACAGATACGCAGTATTTT.

The chain couples TRBV6-4 to TRBJ1-2; D is uncertain. V was trimmed by 2 bases and J by 6 bases, leaving 13 bases between them. The CDR3 has 14 residues. In germline, CDR1 is MRHNA, CDR2 SNTAGT. This CDR3 reads CASSDEGRKDGYTF. CDR3 bases: TGTGCCAGCAGTGACGAGGGTAGGAAGGATGGCTACACCTTC.

The chain links TRBV28 to TRBJ1-5, with D hard to call. The V gene's germline CDR1 is MDHEN and CDR2 SYDVKM. V was cut by 2 bases and J by 5 bases, with 7 bases left in between. The CDR3 runs 13 residues. The CDR3 coding sequence is TGTGCCAGCAGTTTAGGCGTTGATCAGCCCCAGCATTTT. Its translation is CASSLGVDQPQHF.

The chain combines TRBV6-2 or TRBV6-3 with TRBJ1-5; 7 bases are shared with TRBD1. Germline loops: CDR1 MNHEY, CDR2 SVGEGT. V was pared by 5 bases and J by 1 base, with 5 bases of the junction left unmatched. This CDR3 comprises 15 residues. CDR3 nucleotide sequence: TGTGCCAGCAGTCCCACAGGGGTGAGCAATCAGCCCCAGCATTTT. This codes for CASSPTGVSNQPQHF.

The rearrangement uses TRBV5-1 and TRBJ1-1, with D tentatively TRBD1 (5 bases). The CDR3 extends over 15 amino acids. Germline values: CDR1 SGHRS, CDR2 YFSETQ. The V and J ends lost 4 bases and 11 bases respectively, with 24 bases between them. The CDR3 bases are TGCGCCAGCAGCCAAAATAACGCGTGGCAGGGTTTGGCTTTCTTT. Its translation is CASSQNNAWQGLAFF.

The chain links TRBV6-5 to TRBJ2-5, with D possibly matching TRBD2 (5 bases). The CDR3 totals 14 residues. The V gene's germline CDR1 is MNHEY and CDR2 SVGAGI. Trimming removed 10 bases from V and 5 bases from J, with 20 bases in between. The CDR3 sequence is CAISPPVAGETQYF. DNA of the CDR3: TGTGCCATAAGCCCTCCAGTCGCGGGTGAGACCCAGTACTTC.

This chain uses TRBV13 with TRBJ2-7; a possible D gene is TRBD2 (5 bases). The CDR3 runs to 15 residues. V was trimmed by 4 bases and J by 3 bases, leaving 16 bases between them. Per the germline V gene, CDR1 is PRHDT and CDR2 is FYEKMQ (reference sequence). CDR3 in DNA: TGTGCCAGCAGCTACTCGTCAGGAGGAGACTACGAGCAGTACTTC. Protein: CASSYSSGGDYEQYF.

This clone was detected a few times. V is TRBV19 and J is TRBJ2-3; weak D call: TRBD2 (6 bases). Germline V gene sequence: CDR1 LNHDA, CDR2 SQIVND (reference sequence). The CDR3 spans 17 residues. V lost 2 bases to trimming and J lost 2 bases, with 17 bases between them. CDR3 DNA sequence: TGTGCCAGTAGTATAAGACTTTCTAGCGCTCCCACAGATACGCAGTATTTT. Its protein product is CASSIRLSSAPTDTQYF.

The rearrangement joins TRBV7-2 to TRBJ2-5; 12 bases match TRBD2. The CDR3 length is 17 residues. Trimming cost V 4 bases and J 5 bases; bases outside gene matches: 11. Germline V gene sequence: CDR1 SGHTA, CDR2 FQGNSA. DNA for the CDR3: TGTGCCAGCAGCTCTGGGGCTAGCGGGGGGGCACGGGAGACCCAGTACTTC. This gives the protein CASSSGASGGARETQYF.